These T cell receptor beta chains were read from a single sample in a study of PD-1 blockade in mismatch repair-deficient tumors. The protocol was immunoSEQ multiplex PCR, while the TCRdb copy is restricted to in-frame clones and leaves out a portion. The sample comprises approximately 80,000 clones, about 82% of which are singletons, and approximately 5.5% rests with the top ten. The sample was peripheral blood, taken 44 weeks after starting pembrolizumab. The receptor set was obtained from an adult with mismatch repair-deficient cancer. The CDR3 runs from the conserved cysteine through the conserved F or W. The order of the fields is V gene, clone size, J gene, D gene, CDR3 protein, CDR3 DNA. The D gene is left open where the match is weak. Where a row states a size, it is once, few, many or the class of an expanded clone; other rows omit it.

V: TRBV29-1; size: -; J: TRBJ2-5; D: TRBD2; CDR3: CSVDGVAGRVQETQYF; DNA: TGCAGCGTTGATGGGGTAGCGGGAAGGGTACAAGAGACCCAGTACTTC
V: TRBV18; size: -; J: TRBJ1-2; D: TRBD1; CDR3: CASSPPGQGRPGYTF; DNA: TGTGCCAGCTCACCACCGGGACAGGGTCGCCCGGGCTACACCTTC
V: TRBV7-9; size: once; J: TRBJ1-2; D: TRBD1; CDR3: CASSLDRGLAGGYTF; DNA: TGTGCCAGCAGCTTAGACAGGGGGCTTGCCGGTGGCTACACCTTC
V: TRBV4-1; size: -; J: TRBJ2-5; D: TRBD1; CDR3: CASSPGQGETQYF; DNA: TGCGCCAGCAGCCCGGGACAGGGAGAGACCCAGTACTTC
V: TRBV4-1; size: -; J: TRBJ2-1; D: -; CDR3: CASSQPARSSGEQFF; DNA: TGCGCCAGCAGCCAACCGGCCCGGTCTTCGGGTGAGCAGTTCTTC
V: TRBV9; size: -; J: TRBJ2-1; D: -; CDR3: CASSPPGGRSYEQFF; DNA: TGTGCCAGCAGCCCCCCTGGGGGGAGATCGTATGAGCAGTTCTTC
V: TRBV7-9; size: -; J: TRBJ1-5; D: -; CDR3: CASSLMADQPQHF; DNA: TGTGCCAGCAGCTTAATGGCGGATCAGCCCCAGCATTTT
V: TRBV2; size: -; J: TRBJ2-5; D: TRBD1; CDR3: CASHRDRDEETQYF; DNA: TGTGCCAGCCACCGGGACAGGGACGAAGAGACCCAGTACTTC
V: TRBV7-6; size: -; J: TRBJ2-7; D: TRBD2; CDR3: CASSLGASGSSINYEQYF; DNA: TGTGCCAGCAGCTTAGGAGCTAGCGGGAGCAGTATAAATTACGAGCAGTACTTC
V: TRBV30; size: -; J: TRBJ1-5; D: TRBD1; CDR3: CAWSTGGSLQGRPQHF; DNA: TGTGCCTGGAGTACAGGGGGCAGCTTGCAAGGTCGTCCCCAGCATTTT
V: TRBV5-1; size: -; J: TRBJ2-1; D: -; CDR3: CASSSEGVGEQFF; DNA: TGCGCCAGCAGCTCCGAGGGAGTGGGGGAGCAGTTCTTC
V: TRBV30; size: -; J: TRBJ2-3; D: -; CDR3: CAWSVQLITDTQYF; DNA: TGTGCCTGGAGTGTACAACTTATCACAGATACGCAGTATTTT
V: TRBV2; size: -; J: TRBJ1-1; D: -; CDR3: CASGNRDGEAFF; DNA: TGTGCCAGCGGGAACAGGGACGGTGAAGCTTTCTTT
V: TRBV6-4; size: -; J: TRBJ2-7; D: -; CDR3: CASSGDEQYF; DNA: TGTGCCAGCAGTGGCGACGAGCAGTACTTC
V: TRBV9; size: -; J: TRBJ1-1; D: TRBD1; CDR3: CASRAGGQGTEAFF; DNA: TGTGCCAGCAGAGCAGGGGGCCAAGGTACTGAAGCTTTCTTT
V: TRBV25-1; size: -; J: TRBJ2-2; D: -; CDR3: CASSETQENTGELFF; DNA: TGTGCCAGCAGTGAGACACAGGAGAACACCGGGGAGCTGTTTTTT
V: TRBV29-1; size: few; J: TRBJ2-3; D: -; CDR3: CSVERPPRDTQYF; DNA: TGCAGCGTTGAGAGGCCCCCCCGGGATACGCAGTATTTT
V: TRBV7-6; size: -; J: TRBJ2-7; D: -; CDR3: CASSLEGLEQYF; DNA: TGTGCCAGCAGCTTAGAGGGTCTCGAGCAGTACTTC
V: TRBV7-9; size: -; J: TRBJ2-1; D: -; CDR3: CASSLGAQRQQFF; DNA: TGTGCCAGCAGCTTAGGAGCTCAGAGGCAGCAGTTCTTC
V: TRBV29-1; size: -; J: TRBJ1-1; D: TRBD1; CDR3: CSVDTGGRTEAFF; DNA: TGCAGCGTTGATACAGGGGGAAGGACTGAAGCTTTCTTT
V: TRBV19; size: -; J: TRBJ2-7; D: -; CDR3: CASSSRDYSSSYEQYF; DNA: TGTGCCAGTAGTTCTAGAGACTACTCAAGCTCCTACGAGCAGTACTTC
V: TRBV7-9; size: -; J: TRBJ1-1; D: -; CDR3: CASRSGKNTEAFF; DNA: TGTGCCAGCAGATCCGGGAAGAACACTGAAGCTTTCTTT
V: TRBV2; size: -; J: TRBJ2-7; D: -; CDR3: CASSERSYEQYF; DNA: TGTGCCAGCAGTGAAAGGAGCTACGAGCAGTACTTC
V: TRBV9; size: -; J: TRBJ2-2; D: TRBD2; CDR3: CASSVGQRGNTGELFF; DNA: TGTGCCAGCAGCGTGGGTCAGCGGGGGAACACCGGGGAGCTGTTTTTT
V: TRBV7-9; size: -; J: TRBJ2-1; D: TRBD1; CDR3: CASSRTAGTGVVDEQFF; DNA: TGTGCCAGCAGCCGCACAGCCGGGACAGGGGTAGTGGATGAGCAGTTCTTC
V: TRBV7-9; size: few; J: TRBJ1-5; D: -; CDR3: CASPGKGQPQHF; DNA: TGTGCCAGCCCGGGGAAGGGTCAGCCCCAGCATTTT